This T cell receptor beta chain emerged from a study of response to subunit inactivated influenza vaccine. TCRdb called the RT-PCR reads again in MiXCR, with one record for every CDR3 protein. This table holds about 540,000 distinct CDR3 sequences, under 30% found once. Per germline, CDR1 SGHTA and CDR2 FQGTGA. Trimming left V 3 bases short and J 7 bases short, with 13 bases between. This CDR3 comprises 14 residues. The data were also submitted as part of a second study, on T cells expressing NK-cell markers. Per that paper: Libraries used 5'RACE template switching adding universal primer site and UMIs.

The sequence was obtained from a man in his fifties or sixties who received an inactivated influenza vaccine. The sample here was CD4+ T cells sorted from PBMCs, taken about 11 days after vaccination. The V and J genes are TRBV7-3 and TRBJ2-1, with a weak D call TRBD2 (5 bases). The CDR3 DNA sequence: TGTGCCAGCAGCTTCAGGACTTTCCCGAATGAGCAGTTCTTC. Translated, it gives CASSFRTFPNEQFF.